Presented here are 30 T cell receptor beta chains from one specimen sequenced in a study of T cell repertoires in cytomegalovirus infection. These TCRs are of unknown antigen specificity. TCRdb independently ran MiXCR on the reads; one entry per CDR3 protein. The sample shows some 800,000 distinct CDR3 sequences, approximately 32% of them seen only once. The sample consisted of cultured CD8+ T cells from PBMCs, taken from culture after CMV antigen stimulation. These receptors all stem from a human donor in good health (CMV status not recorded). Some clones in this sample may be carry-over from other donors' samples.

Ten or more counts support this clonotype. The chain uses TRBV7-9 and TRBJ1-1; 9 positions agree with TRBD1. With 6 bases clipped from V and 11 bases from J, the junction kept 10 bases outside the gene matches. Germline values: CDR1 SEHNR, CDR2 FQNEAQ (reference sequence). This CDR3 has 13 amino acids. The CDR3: CASSRQGEVLAFF. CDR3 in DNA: TGTGCCAGCAGTCGACAGGGGGAAGTCTTGGCTTTCTTT.

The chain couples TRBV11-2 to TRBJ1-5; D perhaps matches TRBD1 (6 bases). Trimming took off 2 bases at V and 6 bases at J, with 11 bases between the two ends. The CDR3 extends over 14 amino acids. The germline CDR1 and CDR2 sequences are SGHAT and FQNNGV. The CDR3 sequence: CASSLPGEFQPQHF. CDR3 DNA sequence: TGTGCCAGCAGCTTACCAGGGGAGTTTCAGCCCCAGCATTTT. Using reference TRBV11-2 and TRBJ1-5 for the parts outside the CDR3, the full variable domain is EAGVAQSPRYKIIEKRQSVAFWCNPISGHATLYWYQQILGQGPKLLIQFQNNGVVDDSQLPKDRFSAERLKGVDSTLKIQPAKLEDSAVYLCASSLPGEFQPQHFGDGTRLSIL.

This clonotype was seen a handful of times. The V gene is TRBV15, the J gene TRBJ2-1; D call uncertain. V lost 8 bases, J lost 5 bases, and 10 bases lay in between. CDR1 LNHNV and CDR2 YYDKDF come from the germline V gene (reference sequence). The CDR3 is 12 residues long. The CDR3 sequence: CATEDDDNEQFF. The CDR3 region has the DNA TGTGCCACCGAAGACGACGACAATGAGCAGTTCTTC.

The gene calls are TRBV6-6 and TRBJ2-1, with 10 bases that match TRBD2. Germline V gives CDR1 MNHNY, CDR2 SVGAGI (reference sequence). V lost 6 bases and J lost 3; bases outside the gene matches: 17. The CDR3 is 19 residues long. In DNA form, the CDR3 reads TGTGCCAGCAGCCATCTCTCGAGCGGGGGGGACGGCTTCTACAATGAGCAGTTCTTC. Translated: CASSHLSSGGDGFYNEQFF.

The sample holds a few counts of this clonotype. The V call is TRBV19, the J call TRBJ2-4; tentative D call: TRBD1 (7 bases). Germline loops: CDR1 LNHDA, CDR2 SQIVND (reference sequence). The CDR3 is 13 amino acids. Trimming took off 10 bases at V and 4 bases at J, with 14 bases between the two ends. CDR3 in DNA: TGTGCCACCTCCAGGGGGGTTAAAAACATTCAGTACTTC. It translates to CATSRGVKNIQYF.

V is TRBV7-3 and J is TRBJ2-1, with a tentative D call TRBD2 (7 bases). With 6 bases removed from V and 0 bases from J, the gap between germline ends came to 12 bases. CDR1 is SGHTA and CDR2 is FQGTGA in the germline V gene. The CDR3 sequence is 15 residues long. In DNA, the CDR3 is TGTGCCAGCAGGGGGGGGGCCAGCTCCTACAATGAGCAGTTCTTC. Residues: CASRGGASSYNEQFF.

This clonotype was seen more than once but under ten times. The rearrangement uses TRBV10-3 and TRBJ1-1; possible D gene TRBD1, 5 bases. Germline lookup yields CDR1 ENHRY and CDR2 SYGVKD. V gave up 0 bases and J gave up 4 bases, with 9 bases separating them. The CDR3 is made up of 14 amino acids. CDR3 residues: CAISESMGGTEAFF. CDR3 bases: TGTGCCATCAGTGAGTCGATGGGGGGCACTGAAGCTTTCTTT.

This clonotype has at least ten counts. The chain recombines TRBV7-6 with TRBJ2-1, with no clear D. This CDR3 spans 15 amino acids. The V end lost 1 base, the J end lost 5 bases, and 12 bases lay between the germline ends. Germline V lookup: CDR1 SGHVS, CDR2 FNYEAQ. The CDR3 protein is CASSLGEGMDNEQFF. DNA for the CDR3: TGTGCCAGCAGCTTAGGGGAAGGGATGGACAATGAGCAGTTCTTC.

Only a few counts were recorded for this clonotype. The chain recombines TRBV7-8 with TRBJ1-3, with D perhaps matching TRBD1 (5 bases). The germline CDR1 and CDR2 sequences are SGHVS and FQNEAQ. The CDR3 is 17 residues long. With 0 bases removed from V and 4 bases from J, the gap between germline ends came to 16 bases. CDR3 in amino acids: CASSLAFGGAGGNTIYF. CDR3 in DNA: TGTGCCAGCAGCTTAGCCTTTGGAGGGGCGGGGGGAAACACCATATATTTT.

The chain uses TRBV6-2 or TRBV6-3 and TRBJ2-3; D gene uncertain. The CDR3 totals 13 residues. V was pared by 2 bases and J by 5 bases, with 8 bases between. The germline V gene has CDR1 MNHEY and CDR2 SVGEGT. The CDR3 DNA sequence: TGTGCCAGCAGTTACCGGTGGGGAGATACGCAGTATTTT. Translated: CASSYRWGDTQYF.

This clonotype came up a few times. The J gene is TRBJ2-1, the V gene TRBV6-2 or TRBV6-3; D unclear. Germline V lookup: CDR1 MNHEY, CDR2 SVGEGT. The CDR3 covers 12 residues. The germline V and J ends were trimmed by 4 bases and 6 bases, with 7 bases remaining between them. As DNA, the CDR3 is TGTGCCAGCAGTTGGGTACCCAATGAGCAGTTCTTC. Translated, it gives CASSWVPNEQFF.

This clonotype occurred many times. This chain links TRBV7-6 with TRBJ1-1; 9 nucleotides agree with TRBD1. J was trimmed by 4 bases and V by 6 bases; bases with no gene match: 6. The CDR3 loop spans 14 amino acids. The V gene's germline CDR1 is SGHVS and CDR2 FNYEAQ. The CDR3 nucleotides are TGTGCCAGCAGTTCCGGGACAGGGCTCACTGAAGCTTTCTTT. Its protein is CASSSGTGLTEAFF.

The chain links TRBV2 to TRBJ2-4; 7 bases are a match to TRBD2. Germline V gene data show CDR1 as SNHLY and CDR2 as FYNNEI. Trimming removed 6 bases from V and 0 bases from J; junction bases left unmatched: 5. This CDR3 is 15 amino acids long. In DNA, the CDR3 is TGTGCCAGCAGCGGGGAGGGGCTAGCCAAAAACATTCAGTACTTC. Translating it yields CASSGEGLAKNIQYF.

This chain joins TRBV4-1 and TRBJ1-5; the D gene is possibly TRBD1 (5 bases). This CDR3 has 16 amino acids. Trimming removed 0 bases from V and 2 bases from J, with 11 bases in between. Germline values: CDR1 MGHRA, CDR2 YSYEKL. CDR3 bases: TGCGCCAGCAGCCAAGAGAGGGGAGGCGGCAATCAGCCCCAGCATTTT. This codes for CASSQERGGGNQPQHF.

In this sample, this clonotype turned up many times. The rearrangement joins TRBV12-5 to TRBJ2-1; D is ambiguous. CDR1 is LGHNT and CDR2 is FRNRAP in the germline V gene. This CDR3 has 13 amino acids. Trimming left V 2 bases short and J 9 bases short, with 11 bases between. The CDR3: CASGLSQVTEQFF. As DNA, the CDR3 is TGTGCTAGTGGTTTGTCTCAAGTCACTGAGCAGTTCTTC. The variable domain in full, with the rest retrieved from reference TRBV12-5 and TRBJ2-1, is DARVTQTPRHKVTEMGQEVTMRCQPILGHNTVFWYRQTMMQGLELLAYFRNRAPLDDSGMPKDRFSAEMPDATLATLKIQPSEPRDSAVYFCASGLSQVTEQFFGPGTRLTVL.

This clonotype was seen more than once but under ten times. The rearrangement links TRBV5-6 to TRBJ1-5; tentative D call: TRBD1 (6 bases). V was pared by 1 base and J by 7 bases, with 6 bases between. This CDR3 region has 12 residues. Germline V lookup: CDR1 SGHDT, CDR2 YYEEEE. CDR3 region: CASSLRGQPQHF. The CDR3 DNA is TGTGCCAGCAGCTTGAGGGGGCAGCCCCAGCATTTT.

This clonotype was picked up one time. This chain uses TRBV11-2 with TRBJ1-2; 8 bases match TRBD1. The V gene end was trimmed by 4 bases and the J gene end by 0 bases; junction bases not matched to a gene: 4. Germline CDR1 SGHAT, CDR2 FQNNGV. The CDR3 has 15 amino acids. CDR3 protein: CASSSPGQANYGYTF. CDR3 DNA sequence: TGTGCCAGCAGCTCTCCGGGACAGGCTAACTATGGCTACACCTTC.

This CDR3 reads CASSLASGLAKNIQYF. CDR3 in DNA: TGTGCCAGCAGCTTAGCTAGCGGGCTAGCCAAAAACATTCAGTACTTC. V gene TRBV7-6 combines with J gene TRBJ2-4; 7 bases line up with TRBD2. Germline loops: CDR1 SGHVS, CDR2 FNYEAQ. The CDR3 sequence is 16 residues long. Trimming at V came to 0 bases and at J to 0 bases, leaving 2 bases not matched to a gene.

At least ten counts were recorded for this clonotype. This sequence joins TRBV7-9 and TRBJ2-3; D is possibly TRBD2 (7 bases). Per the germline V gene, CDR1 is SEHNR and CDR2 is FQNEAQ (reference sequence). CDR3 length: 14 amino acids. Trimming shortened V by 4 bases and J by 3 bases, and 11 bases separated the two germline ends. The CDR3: CASSWGGATDTQYF. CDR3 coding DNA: TGTGCCAGCAGCTGGGGGGGCGCAACAGATACGCAGTATTTT.

For the CDR3, the DNA is TGTGCCAGCAGCTTCCGGTTTGACCCATACGAGCAGTACTTC. It translates to CASSFRFDPYEQYF. This chain joins TRBV7-6 and TRBJ2-7; D unresolved. The CDR3 length is 14 residues. V was shortened by 3 bases and J by 4 bases, with 13 bases between the two germline ends. Germline assignment: CDR1 SGHVS and CDR2 FNYEAQ.

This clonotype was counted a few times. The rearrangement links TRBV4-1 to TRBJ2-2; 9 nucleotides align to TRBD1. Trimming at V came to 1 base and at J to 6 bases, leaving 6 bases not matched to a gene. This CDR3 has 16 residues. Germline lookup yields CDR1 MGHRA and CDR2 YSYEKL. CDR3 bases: TGCGCCAGCAGCCAAGCTGACAGGGGGTACGCCGGGGAGCTGTTTTTT. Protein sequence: CASSQADRGYAGELFF.

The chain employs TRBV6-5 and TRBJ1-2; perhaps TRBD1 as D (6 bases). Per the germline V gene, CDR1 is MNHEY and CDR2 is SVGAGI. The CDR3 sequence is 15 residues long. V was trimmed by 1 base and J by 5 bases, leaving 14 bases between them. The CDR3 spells CASSYFRDNDYGYTF. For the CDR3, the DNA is TGTGCCAGCAGTTACTTCCGGGACAATGATTATGGCTACACCTTC.

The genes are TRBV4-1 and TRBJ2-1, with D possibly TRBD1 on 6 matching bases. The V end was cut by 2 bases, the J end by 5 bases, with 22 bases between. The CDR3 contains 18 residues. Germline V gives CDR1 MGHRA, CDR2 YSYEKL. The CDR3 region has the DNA TGCGCCAGCAGCCAAATAGAGGGGGTTTTGGTACGAGACAATGAGCAGTTCTTC. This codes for CASSQIEGVLVRDNEQFF.

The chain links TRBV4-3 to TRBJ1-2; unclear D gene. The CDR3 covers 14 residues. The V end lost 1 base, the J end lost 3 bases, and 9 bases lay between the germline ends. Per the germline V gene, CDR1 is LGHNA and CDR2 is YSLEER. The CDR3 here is CASSQALGDYGYTF. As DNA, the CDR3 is TGCGCCAGCAGCCAAGCCCTAGGCGACTATGGCTACACCTTC.

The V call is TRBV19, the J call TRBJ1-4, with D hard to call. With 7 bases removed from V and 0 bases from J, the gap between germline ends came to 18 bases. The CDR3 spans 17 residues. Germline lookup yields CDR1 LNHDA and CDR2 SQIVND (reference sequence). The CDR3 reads CASTPYPTVATNEKLFF. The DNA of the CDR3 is TGTGCCAGTACCCCTTATCCGACTGTTGCAACTAATGAAAAACTGTTTTTT.

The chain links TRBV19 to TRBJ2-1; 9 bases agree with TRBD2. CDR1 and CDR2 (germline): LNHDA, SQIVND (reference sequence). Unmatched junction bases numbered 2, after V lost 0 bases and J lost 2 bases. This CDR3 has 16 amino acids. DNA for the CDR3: TGTGCCAGTAGTATAGAGTCTAGCGGGACCTACAATGAGCAGTTCTTC. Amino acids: CASSIESSGTYNEQFF.

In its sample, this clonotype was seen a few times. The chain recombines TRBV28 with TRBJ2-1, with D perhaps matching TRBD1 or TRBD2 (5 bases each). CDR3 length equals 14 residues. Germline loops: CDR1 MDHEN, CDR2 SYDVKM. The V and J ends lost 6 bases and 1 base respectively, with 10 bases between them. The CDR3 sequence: CASRRDQSYNEQFF. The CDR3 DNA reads TGTGCCAGCAGAAGGGACCAATCCTACAATGAGCAGTTCTTC.

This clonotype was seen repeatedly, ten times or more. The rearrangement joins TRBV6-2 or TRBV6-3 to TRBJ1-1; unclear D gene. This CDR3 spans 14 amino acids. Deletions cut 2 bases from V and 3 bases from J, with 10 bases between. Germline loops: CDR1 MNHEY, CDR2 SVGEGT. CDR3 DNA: TGTGCCAGCAGTTACCTTAAACGGGACACTGAAGCTTTCTTT. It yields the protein CASSYLKRDTEAFF.

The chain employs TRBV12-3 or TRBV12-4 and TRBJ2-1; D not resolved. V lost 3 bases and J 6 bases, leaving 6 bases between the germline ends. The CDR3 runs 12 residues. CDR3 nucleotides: TGTGCCAGCAGTTTCGTTCCCAATGAGCAGTTCTTC. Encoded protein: CASSFVPNEQFF.

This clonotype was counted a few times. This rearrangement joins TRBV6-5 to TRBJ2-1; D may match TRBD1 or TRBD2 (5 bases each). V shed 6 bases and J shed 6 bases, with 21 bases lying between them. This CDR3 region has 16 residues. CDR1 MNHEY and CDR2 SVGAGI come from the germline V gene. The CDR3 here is CASSPVVGVSGNEQFF. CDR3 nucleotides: TGTGCCAGCAGCCCGGTGGTGGGGGTCTCTGGCAATGAGCAGTTCTTC.